This T cell receptor beta chain came from a study of blood T cells in healthy people across ages. Overall study findings and caveats: In long-lived donors, naive CD4+ cell counts and diversity exceeded those of aged donors.

The germline V gene has CDR1 SGHVS and CDR2 FQNEAQ. The CDR3 consists of 16 residues. Deletions cut 1 base from V and 2 bases from J, with 11 bases between. The authors drew 8 to 10 milliliters of peripheral blood from each donor. To note about this clonotype: Its specificity is unknown.

Next came a second PCR, run for roughly 6 to 11 cycles, which used a sample-barcoded 5' primer along with a J-beta primer mix. A template-switch adaptor with 12 random nucleotides tagged each cDNA molecule. Sequencing recovered at least 3 million CDR3-containing paired-end reads from each sample. TCRdb fed the 5' RACE reads into MiXCR, producing one record per CDR3 protein. The sample has hundreds of thousands of distinct CDR3 sequences, approximately 60% seen once. V is TRBV7-8 and J is TRBJ2-2; D unresolved. This TCR was sampled from a man aged 40-55 years in good health. Sequenced sample: blood. Here the CDR3 reads CASSLEQPLNTGELFF. The DNA for the CDR3 is TGTGCCAGCAGCTTAGAACAGCCTCTTAACACCGGGGAGCTGTTTTTT.